These 9 T cell receptor beta chains share one sample of origin, sequenced in a study. MiXCR, applied by TCRdb to the RT-PCR reads, yields one record per CDR3 protein. This table has about 680,000 distinct CDR3 sequences, 12% to 15% appearing once. The sample taken for sequencing was memory CD4+ T cells from blood. These receptors were taken from a female donor in good health, serving as a healthy control.

This clonotype was seen ten or more times. This sequence joins TRBV7-2 and TRBJ2-1; weak D call: TRBD2 (5 bases). CDR1 and CDR2 from the germline V gene are SGHTA and FQGNSA. This CDR3 spans 14 amino acids. The germline V and J ends were trimmed by 5 bases and 4 bases, with 12 bases remaining between them. CDR3 protein: CASSRVEAYNEQFF. The DNA of the CDR3 is TGTGCCAGCAGCCGGGTGGAGGCATACAATGAGCAGTTCTTC.

The rearrangement uses TRBV4-3 and TRBJ2-7, with 10 bases that match TRBD2. After removal of 4 bases from V and 3 bases from J, the junction contained 6 bases not matched to a gene. The CDR3 loop spans 15 amino acids. In germline, CDR1 is LGHNA, CDR2 YSLEER. CDR3 coding DNA: TGCGCCAGCAGCCGATCCCGGACTAGCGGCTACGAGCAGTACTTC. Its protein is CASSRSRTSGYEQYF.

This clonotype has more than one count but fewer than ten. The chain recombines TRBV28 with TRBJ1-1, with 7 positions matching TRBD1. The CDR3 sequence is 16 residues long. CDR1 and CDR2 (germline): MDHEN, SYDVKM. V shed 6 bases, J shed 3 bases, and the junction held 13 bases outside the gene matches. Written as DNA, the CDR3 is TGTGCCAGCAGCCTAGTTGAGGCAGGGGGGGACACTGAAGCTTTCTTT. It translates to CASSLVEAGGDTEAFF.

This chain uses TRBV28 with TRBJ1-1; 9 positions match TRBD1. The CDR3 is 14 residues long. In germline, CDR1 is MDHEN, CDR2 SYDVKM. Trimming at V came to 7 bases and at J to 7 bases, leaving 10 bases not matched to a gene. The CDR3 loop is CASNTPQGAIEAFF. In nucleotides, the CDR3 is TGTGCCAGCAACACCCCACAGGGGGCTATTGAAGCTTTCTTT.

In its sample, this clonotype was seen many times. This chain joins TRBV10-3 and TRBJ2-2, with 7 bases that match TRBD1. The germline CDR1 and CDR2 sequences are ENHRY and SYGVKD. The CDR3 consists of 14 residues. DNA of the CDR3: TGTGCAGGAAAAGGGGGCGAGAACACCGGGGAGCTGTTTTTT. It translates to CAGKGGENTGELFF.

This clonotype was seen more than once but under ten times. J is TRBJ2-7 and V is TRBV20-1, with 9 bases aligning to TRBD1. V gave up 0 bases and J gave up 5 bases; unmatched junction bases: 8. This CDR3 comprises 15 residues. Germline CDR1 and CDR2: DFQATT and SNEGSKA (reference sequence). The CDR3 nucleotides are TGCAGTGCTAGAGATCCACAGGGGGCCGGCGACGAGCAGTACTTC. Translating gives CSARDPQGAGDEQYF.

This clonotype showed up just a few times. The J gene is TRBJ1-5, the V gene TRBV7-3, with 8 bases matching TRBD1. This CDR3 is built from 15 residues. V trimming: 1 base; J trimming: 11 bases; junction bases outside the gene matches: 10. Germline CDR1 is SGHTA and CDR2 is FQGTGA. Here the CDR3 reads CASSLMGQVSLSQHF. The CDR3 DNA reads as TGTGCCAGCAGCTTAATGGGACAGGTCTCATTGTCCCAGCATTTT. Complete variable domain (other parts from reference TRBV7-3 and TRBJ1-5): GAGVSQTPSNKVTEKGKYVELRCDPISGHTALYWYRQSLGQGPEFLIYFQGTGAADDSGLPNDRFFAVRPEGSVSTLKIQRTERGDSAVYLCASSLMGQVSLSQHFGDGTRLSIL.

The chain employs TRBV11-1 and TRBJ1-2; possible D gene TRBD1, 5 bases. CDR3 length equals 13 residues. Trimming shortened V by 3 bases and J by 6 bases, and 11 bases separated the two germline ends. Per germline, CDR1 SGHAT and CDR2 FQDESV (reference sequence). This CDR3 is CASSLQGIDGYTF. CDR3 DNA: TGTGCCAGCAGCTTGCAGGGTATAGATGGCTACACCTTC.

This clonotype was detected many times. V is TRBV5-1 and J is TRBJ2-5; 13 bases are a match to TRBD2. The CDR3 is 17 amino acids. V was pared by 3 bases and J by 5 bases, with 10 bases of the junction left unmatched. The germline CDR1 and CDR2 sequences are SGHRS and YFSETQ. For the CDR3, the DNA is TGCGCCAGCAGCTCGGAGGGACTAGCGGGATTCAGGGAGACCCAGTACTTC. Translated: CASSSEGLAGFRETQYF.